Shown below are 15 T cell receptor beta chains from a single sample sequenced in a study of blood T cell repertoires in COVID-19. Libraries were prepared by immunoSEQ multiplex PCR; TCRdb keeps only in-frame clonotypes and omits some of them. This table has some 350,000 clones, 90% appearing once. The sample taken for sequencing was peripheral blood. These TCRs come from a man between 18 and 29 years old with active or convalescent COVID-19.

The genes are TRBV9 and TRBJ2-6; D is uncertain. Per germline, CDR1 SGDLS and CDR2 YYNGEE. This CDR3 comprises 16 residues. V lost 4 bases to trimming and J lost 0 bases, with 11 bases between them. CDR3 protein: CASSPRVSSGANVLTF. The CDR3 coding sequence is TGTGCCAGCAGCCCCCGAGTGAGCTCTGGGGCCAACGTCCTGACTTTC.

The chain recombines TRBV7-2 with TRBJ2-7; 9 bases map to TRBD1. V lost 7 bases and J lost 3; bases outside the gene matches: 7. From germline, CDR1 is SGHTA and CDR2 FQGNSA. This CDR3 has 14 residues. CDR3 loop: CASTVEDRGYEQYF. CDR3 DNA: TGTGCCAGCACCGTGGAGGACAGGGGCTACGAGCAGTACTTC. Variable domain in full (rest from reference TRBV7-2 and TRBJ2-7): GAGVSQSPSNKVTEKGKDVELRCDPISGHTALYWYRQSLGQGLEFLIYFQGNSAPDKSGLPSDRFSAERTGGSVSTLTIQRTQQEDSAVYLCASTVEDRGYEQYFGPGTRLTVT.

The J gene is TRBJ2-3, the V gene TRBV18; TRBD1 might be the D (6 bases). Germline V gives CDR1 KGHSH, CDR2 LQKENI. V was cut by 1 base and J by 2 bases, with 10 bases left in between. The CDR3 runs to 15 residues. The CDR3 is CASSPRDTYTDTQYF. In nucleotides, the CDR3 is TGTGCCAGCTCACCACGGGACACGTACACAGATACGCAGTATTTT.

This clone has just one count. The chain carries TRBV4-2 and TRBJ2-7, with D perhaps matching TRBD1 (6 bases). CDR1 and CDR2 from the germline V gene are LGHNA and YNFKEQ. The CDR3 length is 16 residues. Trimming shortened V by 4 bases and J by 5 bases, and 21 bases separated the two germline ends. CDR3: CASSRLKAGDRHEQYF. CDR3 sequence (DNA): TGTGCCAGCAGCCGCCTCAAAGCAGGGGACCGCCACGAGCAGTACTTC.

The rearrangement joins TRBV7-9 to TRBJ1-3; maybe TRBD1 (5 bases). The CDR3 contains 16 residues. Germline CDR1 reads SEHNR; CDR2 reads FQNEAQ (reference sequence). V shed 3 bases and J shed 0 bases, with 12 bases lying between them. The CDR3 protein is CASSFGGAVSGNTIYF. In DNA form, the CDR3 reads TGTGCCAGCAGCTTTGGAGGGGCCGTCTCTGGAAACACCATATATTTT.

This rearrangement joins TRBV29-1 to TRBJ2-1; 8 nucleotides align to TRBD2. J was trimmed by 5 bases and V by 0 bases; bases with no gene match: 9. CDR3 length: 16 amino acids. Looked up from germline, CDR1 is SQVTM and CDR2 is ANQGSEA. The CDR3 nucleotides read TGCAGCGTTGAAGATCCAAGAGCGGGAGCACACAATGAGCAGTTCTTC. Translated: CSVEDPRAGAHNEQFF.

About this clone itself: A single base separates this from a much larger clone, so it may be a read error. The chain uses TRBV27 and TRBJ1-2; TRBD1 agrees at 11 bases. The ends lost 6 bases at V and 2 bases at J; junction bases unmatched: 5. CDR1 and CDR2 from the germline V gene are MNHEY and SMNVEV (reference sequence). This CDR3 is built from 15 residues. CDR3 sequence: CASSPGTGGNYGYTF. The CDR3 nucleotides read TGTGCCAGCAGCCCCGGGACAGGGGGAAACTATGGCTACACCTTC.

The chain carries TRBV18 and TRBJ2-5, with 9 positions matching TRBD1. Per the germline V gene, CDR1 is KGHSH and CDR2 is LQKENI. The V segment lost 3 bases and the J segment 5 bases; nucleotides outside the gene matches: 10. The CDR3 is 16 residues long. The CDR3 sequence: CASSPGQGKVWETQYF. CDR3 in DNA: TGTGCCAGCTCACCGGGACAGGGAAAAGTGTGGGAGACCCAGTACTTC.

This rearrangement joins TRBV24-1 to TRBJ2-1, with 12 bases aligning to TRBD1. CDR3 length: 16 amino acids. Per the germline V gene, CDR1 is KGHDR and CDR2 is SFDVKD. J gave up 6 bases and V 4 bases, and 6 bases lay outside the gene matches. The CDR3, as DNA: TGTGCCACCAGTGACCCGGGACAGGGGGCTCTCAATGAGCAGTTCTTC. Amino acids: CATSDPGQGALNEQFF.

Comment on this clone: Other DNA variants within this sample encode the same CDR3. This chain links TRBV6-5 with TRBJ1-5; 9 bases fit TRBD1. Germline assignment: CDR1 MNHEY and CDR2 SVGAGI. After removal of 5 bases from V and 0 bases from J, the junction contained 2 bases not matched to a gene. This CDR3 has 15 residues. CDR3 protein: CASSTDRGSNQPQHF. CDR3 nucleotide sequence: TGTGCCAGCAGTACGGACAGGGGTAGCAATCAGCCCCAGCATTTT.

The chain couples TRBV6-5 to TRBJ1-5, with TRBD1 identical over 7 bases. Germline lookup yields CDR1 MNHEY and CDR2 SVGAGI. The length of the CDR3 is 13 residues. With V trimmed by 5 bases and J by 10 bases, 8 bases remained unmatched. CDR3 protein: CASSPQGENPQHF. In nucleotides, the CDR3 is TGTGCCAGCAGTCCCCAGGGGGAGAATCCCCAGCATTTT.

CDR3 coding DNA: TGTGCCACCAGTGGAGGATATAGCACAGATACGCAGTATTTT. It translates to CATSGGYSTDTQYF. The chain combines TRBV24-1 with TRBJ2-3; no definite D call. This CDR3 region has 14 residues. With 5 bases removed from V and 0 bases from J, the gap between germline ends came to 8 bases. CDR1 is KGHDR, CDR2 SFDVKD, per germline.

The rearrangement joins TRBV19 to TRBJ2-2; tentatively, D is TRBD1 (5 bases). The CDR3 has 16 residues. Trimming shortened V by 5 bases and J by 0 bases, and 13 bases separated the two germline ends. Germline CDR1 reads LNHDA; CDR2 reads SQIVND (reference sequence). CDR3 nucleotides: TGTGCCAGTAGTGGCAGGGTCCTCGCGAACACCGGGGAGCTGTTTTTT. Encoded protein: CASSGRVLANTGELFF.

The rearrangement joins TRBV29-1 to TRBJ1-2, with a possible D match to TRBD1 (5 bases). Germline CDR1 and CDR2: SQVTM and ANQGSEA. The CDR3 has 12 amino acids. V gave up 2 bases and J gave up 6 bases, with 10 bases separating them. CDR3: CSVEIGGDGYTF. CDR3 in DNA: TGCAGCGTTGAAATCGGGGGAGATGGCTACACCTTC.

This clone has ten or more counts. This chain joins TRBV2 and TRBJ2-1; 7 bases map to TRBD2. Germline-derived CDR1 and CDR2 are SNHLY and FYNNEI. V lost 6 bases and J lost 4; bases outside the gene matches: 6. The CDR3 loop spans 14 amino acids. Here the CDR3 DNA reads TGTGCCAGCAGGAGGGAGGGGCGGTACAATGAGCAGTTCTTC. It yields the protein CASRREGRYNEQFF.